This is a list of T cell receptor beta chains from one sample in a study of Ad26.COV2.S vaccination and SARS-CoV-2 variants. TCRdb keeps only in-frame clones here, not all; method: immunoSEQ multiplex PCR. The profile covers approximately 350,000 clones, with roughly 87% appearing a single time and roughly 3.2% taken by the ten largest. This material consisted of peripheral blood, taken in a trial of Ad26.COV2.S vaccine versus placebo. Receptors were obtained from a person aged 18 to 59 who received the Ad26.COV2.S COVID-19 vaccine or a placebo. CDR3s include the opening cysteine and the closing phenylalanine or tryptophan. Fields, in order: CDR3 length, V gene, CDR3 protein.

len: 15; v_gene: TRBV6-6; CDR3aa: CASSRPGTETYEQYF
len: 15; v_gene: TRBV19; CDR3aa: CASSIIGGGNQPQHF
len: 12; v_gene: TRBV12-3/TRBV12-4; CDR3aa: CASSPLGQPQHF
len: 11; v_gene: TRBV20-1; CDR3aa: CSARQGETQYF
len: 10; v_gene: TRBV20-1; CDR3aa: CSASREKLFF
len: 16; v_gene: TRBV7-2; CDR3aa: CASSLTGGRDTGELFF
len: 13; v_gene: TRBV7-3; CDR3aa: CASSLGQRYGYTF
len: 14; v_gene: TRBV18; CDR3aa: CASSPRTGGPGYTF
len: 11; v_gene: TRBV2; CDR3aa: CASLIELSKYF
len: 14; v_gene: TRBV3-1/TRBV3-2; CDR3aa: CASSQSDRTGELFF
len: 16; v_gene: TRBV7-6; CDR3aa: CASTTSGGLGADTQYF
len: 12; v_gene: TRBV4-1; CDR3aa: CASSQSAYEQYF
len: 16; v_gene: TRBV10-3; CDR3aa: CAISESSATGTGELFF
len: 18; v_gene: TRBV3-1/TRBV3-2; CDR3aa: CASSQGIHFGAGTGEQYF
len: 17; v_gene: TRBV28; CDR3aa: CASSPPGTGSYNSPLHF
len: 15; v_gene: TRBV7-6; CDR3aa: CASSLELGRQETQYF
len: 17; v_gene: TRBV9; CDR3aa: CASSPAAGTGWAYEQYF
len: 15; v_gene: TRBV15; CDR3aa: CATSSFPWGRETQYF
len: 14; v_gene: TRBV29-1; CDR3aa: CSVGPGRGQETQYF
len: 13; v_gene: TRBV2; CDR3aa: CASIWGRDYGYTF
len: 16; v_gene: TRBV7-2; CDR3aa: CASSSRWSSYNSPLHF
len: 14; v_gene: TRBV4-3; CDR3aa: CASSPRGQNYGYTF
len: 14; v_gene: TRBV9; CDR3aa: CASSRGRGNSPLHF
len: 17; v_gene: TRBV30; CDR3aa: CAWSRSTGPTANTEAFF
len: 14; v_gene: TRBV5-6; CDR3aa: CASSFYLEAQSLHF
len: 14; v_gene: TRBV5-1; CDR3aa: CASSSDSGNSPLHF
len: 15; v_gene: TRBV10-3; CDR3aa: CAISEPGTLTYEQYF
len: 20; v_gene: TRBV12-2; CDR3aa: CASRLAAPDRERPLQETQYF
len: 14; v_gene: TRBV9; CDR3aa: CASSAGTGPSEQYF
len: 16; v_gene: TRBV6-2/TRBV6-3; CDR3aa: CASSYMGGSNTGELFF
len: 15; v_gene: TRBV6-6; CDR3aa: CASSYSTATGNTIYF
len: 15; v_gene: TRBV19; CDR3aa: CASSIGASGGDTQYF
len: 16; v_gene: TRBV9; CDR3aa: CASSVAVSRILDEQFF
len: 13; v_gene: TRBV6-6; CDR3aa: CASSYPDKDGYTF
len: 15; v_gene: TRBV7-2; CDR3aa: CASSIRGGGNEKLFF
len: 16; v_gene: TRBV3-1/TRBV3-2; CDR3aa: CASSQQASGVTYEQYF
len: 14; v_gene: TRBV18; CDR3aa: CASSPLTGGQPQHF
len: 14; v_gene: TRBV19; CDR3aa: CASTGLAGVDEQFF
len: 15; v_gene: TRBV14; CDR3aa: CASSQGGTGVEKLFF
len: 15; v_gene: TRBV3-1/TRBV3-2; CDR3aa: CASSQDAVVSEAQYF
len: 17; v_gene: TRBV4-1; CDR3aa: CASSPPAASGGPRTQYF
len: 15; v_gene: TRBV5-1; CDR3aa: CASSLGADSTDTQYF
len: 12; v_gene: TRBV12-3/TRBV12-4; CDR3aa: CASSYGNTEAFF
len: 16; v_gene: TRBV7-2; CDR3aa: CASSSIGGEMNTEAFF
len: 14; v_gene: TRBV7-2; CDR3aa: CASSLDGIAYEQYF
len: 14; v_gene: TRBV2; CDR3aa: CASRGDYSPYEQYF
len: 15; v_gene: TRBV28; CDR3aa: CASSPGTGGWETQYF
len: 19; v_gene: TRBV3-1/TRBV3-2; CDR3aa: CASSPSLPGVSRMNTEAFF
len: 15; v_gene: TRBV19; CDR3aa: CASSIVSGGVDTQYF
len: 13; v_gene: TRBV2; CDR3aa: CASRGQRYNEQFF
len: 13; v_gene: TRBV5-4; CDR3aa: CASSLRGNNEQFF
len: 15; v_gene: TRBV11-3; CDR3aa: CASSSTGQGSETQYF
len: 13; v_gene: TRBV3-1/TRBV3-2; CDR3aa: CASSQDYNQPQHF